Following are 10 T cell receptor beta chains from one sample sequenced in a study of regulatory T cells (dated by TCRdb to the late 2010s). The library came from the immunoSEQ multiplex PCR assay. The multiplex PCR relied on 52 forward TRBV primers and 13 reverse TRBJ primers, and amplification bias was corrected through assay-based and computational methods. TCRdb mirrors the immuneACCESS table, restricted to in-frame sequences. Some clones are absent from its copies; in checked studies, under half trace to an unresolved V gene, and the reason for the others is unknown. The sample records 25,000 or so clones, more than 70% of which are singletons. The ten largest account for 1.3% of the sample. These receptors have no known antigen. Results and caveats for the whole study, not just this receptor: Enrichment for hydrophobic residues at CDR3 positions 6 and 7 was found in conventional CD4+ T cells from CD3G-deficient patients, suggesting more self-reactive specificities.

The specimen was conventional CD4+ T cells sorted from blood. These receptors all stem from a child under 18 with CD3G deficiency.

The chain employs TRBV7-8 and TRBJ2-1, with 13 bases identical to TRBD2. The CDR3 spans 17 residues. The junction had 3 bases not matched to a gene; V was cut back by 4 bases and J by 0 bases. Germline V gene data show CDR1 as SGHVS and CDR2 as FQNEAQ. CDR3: CASSSRTSGGSYNEQFF. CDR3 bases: TGTGCCAGCAGCTCTAGGACTAGCGGGGGCTCCTACAATGAGCAGTTCTTC.

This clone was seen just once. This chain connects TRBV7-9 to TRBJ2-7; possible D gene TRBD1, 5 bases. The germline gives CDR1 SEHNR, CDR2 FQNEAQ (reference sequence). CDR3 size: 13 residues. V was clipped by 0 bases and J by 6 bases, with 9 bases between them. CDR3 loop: CASSLAQGGEQYF. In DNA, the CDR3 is TGTGCCAGCAGCTTAGCTCAGGGCGGCGAGCAGTACTTC.

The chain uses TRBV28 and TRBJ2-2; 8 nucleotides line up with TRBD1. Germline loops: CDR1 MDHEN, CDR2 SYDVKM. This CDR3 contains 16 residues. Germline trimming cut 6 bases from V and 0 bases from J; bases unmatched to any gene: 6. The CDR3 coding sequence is TGTGCCAGCAGAAACCGGGGACAGGCGAACACCGGGGAGCTGTTTTTT. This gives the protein CASRNRGQANTGELFF.

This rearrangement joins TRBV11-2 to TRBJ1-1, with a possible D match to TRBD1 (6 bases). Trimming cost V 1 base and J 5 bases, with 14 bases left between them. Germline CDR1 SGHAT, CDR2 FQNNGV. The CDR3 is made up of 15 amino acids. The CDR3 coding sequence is TGTGCCAGCAGCTTAGGAACAGGGATCCGGACTGAAGCTTTCTTT. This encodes CASSLGTGIRTEAFF.

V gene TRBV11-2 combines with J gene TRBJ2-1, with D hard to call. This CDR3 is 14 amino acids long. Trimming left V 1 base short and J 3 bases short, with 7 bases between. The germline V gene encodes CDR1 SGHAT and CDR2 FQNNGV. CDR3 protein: CASSLGGFYNEQFF. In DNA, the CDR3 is TGTGCCAGCAGCTTAGGTGGATTCTACAATGAGCAGTTCTTC.

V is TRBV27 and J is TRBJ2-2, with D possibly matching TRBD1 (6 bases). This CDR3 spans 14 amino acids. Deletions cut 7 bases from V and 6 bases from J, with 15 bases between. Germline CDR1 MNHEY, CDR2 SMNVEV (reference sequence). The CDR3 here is CASKQSQGPGELFF. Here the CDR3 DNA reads TGTGCCAGCAAACAATCCCAGGGGCCCGGGGAGCTGTTTTTT.

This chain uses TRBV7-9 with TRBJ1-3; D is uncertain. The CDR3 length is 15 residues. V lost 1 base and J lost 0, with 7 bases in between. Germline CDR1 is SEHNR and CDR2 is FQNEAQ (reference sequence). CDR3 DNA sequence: TGTGCCAGCAGCTTAGGACACAGCTCTGGAAACACCATATATTTT. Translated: CASSLGHSSGNTIYF.

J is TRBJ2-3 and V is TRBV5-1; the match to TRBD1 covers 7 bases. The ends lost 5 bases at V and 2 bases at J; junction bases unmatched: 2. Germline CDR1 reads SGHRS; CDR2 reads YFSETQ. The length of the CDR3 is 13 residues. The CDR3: CASSEGATDTQYF. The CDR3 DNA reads TGCGCCAGCAGTGAGGGGGCCACAGATACGCAGTATTTT.

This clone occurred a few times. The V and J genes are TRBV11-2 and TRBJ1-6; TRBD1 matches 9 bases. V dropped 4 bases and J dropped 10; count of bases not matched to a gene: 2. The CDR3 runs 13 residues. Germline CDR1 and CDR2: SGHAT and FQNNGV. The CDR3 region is CASSSDRGSPLHF. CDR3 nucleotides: TGTGCCAGCAGCTCGGACAGGGGCTCACCCCTCCACTTT.

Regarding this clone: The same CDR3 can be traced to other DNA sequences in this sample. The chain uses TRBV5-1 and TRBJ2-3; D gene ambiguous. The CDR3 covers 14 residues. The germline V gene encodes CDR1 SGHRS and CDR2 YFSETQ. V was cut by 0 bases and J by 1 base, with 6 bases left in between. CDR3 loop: CASSLAWGTDTQYF. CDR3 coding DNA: TGCGCCAGCAGCTTGGCCTGGGGCACAGATACGCAGTATTTT.